The next 26 T cell receptor beta chains were all read from a single sample in a study of human T cells and chemical hapten exposure. TCRdb re-called the RACE reads through MiXCR, storing one row per CDR3 protein. The data show around 120,000 distinct CDR3 sequences, with around 13% seen just once and 0.8% to 1% held by the top ten. Specified time point: patch test 1, 2 weeks after DPC sensitization. Treatment here: therapeutic diphenylcyclopropenone sensitization with weekly scalp DPC. This specimen was whole blood, taken in connection with sensitization to the hapten diphenylcyclopropenone (DPC). The receptor source for this set is a man between 18 and 35 years old with alopecia areata. Some clones in this sample may be carry-over from other donors' samples.

This clonotype was seen more than once but under ten times. The chain links TRBV7-9 to TRBJ1-1, with 7 bases lining up with TRBD1. The V segment lost 3 bases and the J segment 4 bases; nucleotides outside the gene matches: 8. CDR3 length: 15 amino acids. Per germline, CDR1 SEHNR and CDR2 FQNEAQ (reference sequence). The CDR3 DNA reads TGTGCCAGCAGCTTCCCACAGGGGATGGGCACTGAAGCTTTCTTT. It specifies CASSFPQGMGTEAFF.

CDR3 sequence (DNA): TGCAGTGCTAGACTCCGGGACGGACTTCCTGGCACTGAAGCTTTCTTT. The encoded protein is CSARLRDGLPGTEAFF. The gene calls are TRBV20-1 and TRBJ1-1; tentatively, D is TRBD1 (5 bases). This CDR3 comprises 16 residues. V lost 2 bases to trimming and J lost 4 bases, with 20 bases between them. The V gene's germline CDR1 is DFQATT and CDR2 SNEGSKA (reference sequence).

This clonotype came up once. The chain recombines TRBV27 with TRBJ1-1; the D gene is possibly TRBD1 (5 bases). CDR1 is MNHEY and CDR2 is SMNVEV in the germline V gene (reference sequence). V lost 1 base to trimming and J lost 0 bases, with 9 bases between them. There are 15 residues in the CDR3. CDR3 amino acids: CASSLWGGMNTEAFF. The CDR3 DNA is TGTGCCAGCAGTTTATGGGGGGGAATGAACACTGAAGCTTTCTTT.

This clonotype was observed a few times. The gene calls are TRBV7-2 and TRBJ2-7; D is perhaps TRBD1 (6 bases). Germline CDR1 SGHTA, CDR2 FQGNSA. Deletions cut 1 base from V and 0 bases from J, with 10 bases between. This CDR3 is built from 15 residues. The CDR3 DNA follows: TGTGCCAGCAGCTTAGGGGGGCAGGCCTCCTACGAGCAGTACTTC. This codes for CASSLGGQASYEQYF.

The rearrangement joins TRBV6-2 or TRBV6-3 to TRBJ2-1, with 9 bases identical to TRBD1. V lost 5 bases to trimming and J lost 11 bases; unmatched junction nucleotides: 4. In germline, CDR1 is MNHEY, CDR2 SVGEGT. The length of the CDR3 is 12 residues. As DNA, the CDR3 is TGTGCCAGCAGTGACAGGGGGGGGAAGCAGTTCTTC. Its protein product is CASSDRGGKQFF.

This clonotype was seen more than once but under ten times. V and J are TRBV7-3 and TRBJ1-1; D unresolved. The CDR3 sequence is 13 residues long. Germline CDR1 SGHTA, CDR2 FQGTGA. V lost 5 bases to trimming and J lost 1 base, with 8 bases between them. The CDR3 nucleotides are TGTGCCAGCAGCCACCAGGCGAACACTGAAGCTTTCTTT. This translates into CASSHQANTEAFF.

A few counts support this clonotype. This chain uses TRBV11-3 with TRBJ2-2, with D uncertain. The CDR3 is made up of 12 amino acids. V dropped 1 base and J dropped 6 bases, with 3 bases sitting between them. CDR1 SGHNT and CDR2 YENEEA come from the germline V gene. The CDR3 region is CASSLAPGELFF. Written as DNA, the CDR3 is TGTGCCAGCAGCTTAGCCCCCGGGGAGCTGTTTTTT.

This clonotype was found a few times. The CDR3 DNA is TGTGCCAGCAGTTTATATGTCAGGGGCCGCTACGAGCAGTACTTC. Translating it yields CASSLYVRGRYEQYF. The V and J genes are TRBV12-3 or TRBV12-4 and TRBJ2-7, with D possibly matching TRBD1 (6 bases). V lost 2 bases and J 3 bases, leaving 14 bases between the germline ends. CDR3 size: 15 residues.

The chain joins TRBV6-2 or TRBV6-3 to TRBJ2-7; D perhaps matches TRBD2 (5 bases). CDR3 length: 13 amino acids. CDR1 MNHEY and CDR2 SVGEGT come from the germline V gene. The V end was cut by 7 bases, the J end by 2 bases, with 12 bases between. CDR3 sequence: CASKVGRAYEQYV. The CDR3 region has the DNA TGTGCCAGCAAGGTAGGGCGGGCCTACGAGCAGTACGTC.

The genes are TRBV6-5 and TRBJ2-7, with 8 bases aligning to TRBD1. Germline V gene sequence: CDR1 MNHEY, CDR2 SVGAGI. The CDR3 is made up of 14 amino acids. Here the CDR3 reads CASSYSDRAAGFGV. Written as DNA, the CDR3 is TGTGCCAGCAGTTACTCGGACAGGGCCGCCGGATTTGGCGTC.

This clonotype has just a few counts. The rearrangement joins TRBV7-3 to TRBJ1-1, with 7 bases that match TRBD1. CDR1 is SGHTA and CDR2 is FQGTGA in the germline V gene. The CDR3 has 14 amino acids. The junction had 6 bases not matched to a gene; V was cut back by 4 bases and J by 4 bases. The CDR3 nucleotides are TGTGCCAGCAGCTCCTACGACAGGGTCACTGAAGCTTTCTTT. It translates to CASSSYDRVTEAFF.

This clonotype was seen more than once but under ten times. The rearrangement links TRBV7-9 to TRBJ1-1, with D perhaps matching TRBD1 (6 bases). This CDR3 comprises 15 residues. V was shortened by 5 bases and J by 1 base, with 14 bases between the two germline ends. Germline CDR1 is SEHNR and CDR2 is FQNEAQ (reference sequence). The CDR3 nucleotides read TGTGCCAGCAGCCCTTCAGGACAGAGGAACACTGAAGCTTTCTTT. Translation gives CASSPSGQRNTEAFF.

This clonotype was observed a handful of times. V and J are TRBV7-3 and TRBJ1-5; D might be TRBD1 (5 bases). CDR3 size: 13 residues. With 5 bases removed from V and 5 bases from J, the gap between germline ends came to 10 bases. The germline V gene encodes CDR1 SGHTA and CDR2 FQGTGA. This CDR3 reads CASSQGVHQPQHF. CDR3 coding DNA: TGTGCCAGCAGCCAAGGGGTACATCAGCCCCAGCATTTT.

This clonotype was picked up a small number of times. The chain employs TRBV11-2 and TRBJ1-1; D is uncertain. The CDR3 runs 15 residues. CDR1 is SGHAT and CDR2 is FQNNGV in the germline V gene. Trimming took 4 bases from V and 0 from J, leaving 12 bases between them. CDR3 sequence (DNA): TGTGCCAGCAGCTCCCGGACGTCGATGAACACTGAAGCTTTCTTT. This sequence encodes CASSSRTSMNTEAFF.

This clonotype showed up just a few times. The CDR3, as DNA: TGTGCCAGCAGCCTGACAGGCGGGGGGGAAGAGACCCAGTACTTC. The encoded protein is CASSLTGGGEETQYF. The chain is built from TRBV9 and TRBJ2-5; TRBD2 aligns across 9 bases. The junction had 7 bases not matched to a gene; V was cut back by 4 bases and J by 3 bases. Germline V gene sequence: CDR1 SGDLS, CDR2 YYNGEE. The CDR3 loop spans 15 amino acids.

This rearrangement joins TRBV9 to TRBJ2-7; 7 bases agree with TRBD1. Germline V gives CDR1 SGDLS, CDR2 YYNGEE. Trimming cost V 4 bases and J 4 bases; bases outside gene matches: 5. CDR3 size: 13 residues. The chain's CDR3 is CASSPPTGYEQYF. For the CDR3, the DNA is TGTGCCAGCAGCCCCCCGACAGGGTACGAGCAGTACTTC.

This chain links TRBV18 with TRBJ1-1, with TRBD1 matching over 9 bases. CDR1 and CDR2 from the germline V gene are KGHSH and LQKENI. V lost 3 bases, J lost 5 bases, and 7 bases stayed unmatched. The CDR3 is 15 residues long. The CDR3 coding sequence is TGTGCCAGCTCACCCGAAGGACAGGGGCAGACTGAAGCTTTCTTT. This translates into CASSPEGQGQTEAFF.

In this sample, this clonotype turned up a few times. This chain joins TRBV19 and TRBJ1-1, with no clear D. Between the trimmed V and J ends, which lost 6 bases and 0 bases, there was a span of 14 bases. Per germline, CDR1 LNHDA and CDR2 SQIVND (reference sequence). This CDR3 region has 15 residues. Here the CDR3 reads CASRVGGALNTEAFF. The CDR3 coding sequence is TGTGCCAGTAGAGTGGGCGGAGCCTTGAACACTGAAGCTTTCTTT.

This clonotype came up a few times. The V and J genes are TRBV2 and TRBJ1-1, with 7 bases that match TRBD1. V gave up 6 bases and J gave up 6 bases; unmatched junction bases: 4. The germline gives CDR1 SNHLY, CDR2 FYNNEI. CDR3 length: 12 residues. In DNA, the CDR3 is TGTGCCAGCAGGACAGGGAGGCCTGAAGCTTTCTTT. Translation gives CASRTGRPEAFF.

This chain joins TRBV5-1 and TRBJ1-1, with D unclear. The CDR3 covers 13 residues. Germline V gene sequence: CDR1 SGHRS, CDR2 YFSETQ. V lost 1 base and J 7 bases, leaving 11 bases between the germline ends. The CDR3: CASSLPPSLEAFF. CDR3 bases: TGCGCCAGCAGCTTGCCCCCTTCCCTTGAAGCTTTCTTT. Looking up the rest from reference TRBV5-1 and TRBJ1-1 gives the full variable domain: KAGVTQTPRYLIKTRGQQVTLSCSPISGHRSVSWYQQTPGQGLQFLFEYFSETQRNKGNFPGRFSGRQFSNSRSEMNVSTLELGDSALYLCASSLPPSLEAFFGQGTRLTVV.

This clonotype was counted a few times. The rearrangement links TRBV6-1 to TRBJ2-7; D is ambiguous. The CDR3 has 14 residues. Germline V gene data show CDR1 as MNHNS and CDR2 as SASEGT. V gave up 2 bases and J gave up 1 base, with 9 bases separating them. DNA for the CDR3: TGTGCCAGCAGTGAAACCGGGTTGTCCTACGAGCAGTACGTC. Its protein is CASSETGLSYEQYV.

V is TRBV2 and J is TRBJ2-1; D not resolved. The CDR3 runs 13 residues. Per germline, CDR1 SNHLY and CDR2 FYNNEI. V gave up 4 bases and J gave up 5 bases, with 9 bases separating them. In DNA form, the CDR3 reads TGTGCCAGCAGTGGCCTGATGGACAATGAGCAGTTCTTC. Translated, it gives CASSGLMDNEQFF.

The chain employs TRBV7-6 and TRBJ2-2; D is possibly TRBD1 (6 bases). V dropped 1 base and J dropped 0 bases, with 6 bases sitting between them. This CDR3 is 15 amino acids long. Germline loops: CDR1 SGHVS, CDR2 FNYEAQ. The chain's CDR3 is CASSLGTANTGELFF. The CDR3 bases are TGTGCCAGCAGCTTAGGGACAGCGAACACCGGGGAGCTGTTTTTT.

This clonotype was counted a few times. The rearrangement joins TRBV12-3 or TRBV12-4 to TRBJ2-3; D unclear. The length of the CDR3 is 14 residues. V lost 3 bases and J 4 bases, leaving 11 bases between the germline ends. CDR3 DNA: TGTGCCAGCAGTTTTGCTACATACGCAGATACGCAGTATTTT. Its protein is CASSFATYADTQYF.

This clonotype has more than one count but fewer than ten. The junction departs from the called germline gene at one end, perhaps through a read error. The J gene is TRBJ1-3, the V gene TRBV12-3 or TRBV12-4; 11 bases align to TRBD1. This CDR3 has 13 residues. The CDR3 DNA follows: TGTGCCAGCAGTGCCTATGGACAGGGGGCAAAAGGCTTT. It specifies CASSAYGQGAKGF.

This clonotype was seen a handful of times. This chain connects TRBV12-3 or TRBV12-4 to TRBJ2-7; the match to TRBD2 covers 10 bases. The CDR3 runs 16 residues. Trimming cost V 5 bases and J 2 bases; bases outside gene matches: 9. DNA for the CDR3: TGTGCCAGCAGTCCCGTAAAGCGGGGGGGAACCTACGAGCAGTACTTC. This translates into CASSPVKRGGTYEQYF.